The 13 T cell receptor beta chains in this list originate from one sample, sequenced in a study of regulatory T cells in long-lasting Graves disease (dated by TCRdb to 2020 to 2023). Library preparation employed multiplex PCR. The listed sequencing device is Illumina HiSeq 4000. To build TCR beta libraries, CDR3 regions were amplified by Arm-PCR using iRepertoire HTBI primers. Starting from the raw public reads, TCRdb applied fastp trimming at Q25, assembled clones with MiXCR and retained in-frame beta chains. When rows share a CDR3 protein, they turn into one entry using the most common DNA and genes. For this sample there are about 540,000 distinct CDR3 sequences; around an eighth appear just once. Of the sample, about 10% is held by the ten largest clones. Interpreted using the paper, the time point label stands for: newly diagnosed GD, antithyroid drugs for less than 3 months. RNA was extracted from PBMCs in TRIzol for both TCR sequencing and RNA sequencing.

This same sample was also taken into another study, of T cells in Graves' hyperthyroidism and ophthalmopathy.

The sample consisted of peripheral blood mononuclear cells (PBMCs), taken at new diagnosis, from a patient treated with antithyroid drugs. The receptors were sampled from a man aged 25-40 years with Graves disease. Donor details come from another sample of the same person, matched by shared clones.

This clonotype was counted at least ten times. This chain joins TRBV6-2 or TRBV6-3 and TRBJ1-4; D gene uncertain. The CDR3 runs 13 residues. Germline V gene lookup returns CDR1 MNHEY and CDR2 SVGEGT. V lost 5 bases, J lost 5 bases, and 9 bases lay in between. CDR3 loop: CASSNGRNEKLFF. DNA of the CDR3: TGTGCCAGCAGTAACGGAAGGAATGAAAAACTGTTTTTT.

This clonotype was seen at least ten times. The chain uses TRBV27 and TRBJ2-1, with TRBD2 matching over 10 bases. The CDR3 is 18 amino acids. Germline CDR1 reads MNHEY; CDR2 reads SMNVEV (reference sequence). V shed 5 bases and J 2 bases; nucleotides not matched to a gene: 12. The CDR3 sequence is CASSVTSGKSRTYNEQFF. The CDR3 nucleotides read TGTGCCAGCAGTGTTACTAGCGGGAAGAGCAGGACCTACAATGAGCAGTTCTTC.

Worth noting for this clonotype: At one boundary the junction diverges from the germline segment, which might be a read error. The chain joins TRBV30 to TRBJ1-2; no clear D. Germline V lookup: CDR1 GTSNPN, CDR2 SVGIG (reference sequence). The length of the CDR3 is 14 residues. CDR3 DNA sequence: TGTACCTGGAGTGTACTCGGGGTTTGGACTGGCTACACCTTC. It yields the protein CTWSVLGVWTGYTF.

The table lists this clonotype with many counts. J is TRBJ1-4 and V is TRBV5-1; TRBD1 matches at 7 bases. The CDR3 is 15 residues long. Germline loops: CDR1 SGHRS, CDR2 YFSETQ. The J segment lost 3 bases and the V segment lost 6 bases, leaving 8 bases of the junction unmatched. The CDR3 DNA follows: TGCGCCAGCAACAAAGGGGGCGCAGCTAATGAAAAACTGTTTTTT. It encodes CASNKGGAANEKLFF.

This clonotype came up many times. This chain joins TRBV12-3 or TRBV12-4 and TRBJ2-2; TRBD2 is a possible D gene (6 bases). V gave up 4 bases and J gave up 6 bases, with 9 bases separating them. The CDR3 loop spans 13 amino acids. CDR3 loop: CASSSEGSGELFF. Here the CDR3 DNA reads TGTGCCAGCAGTTCGGAGGGGTCCGGGGAGCTGTTTTTT.

Note on this clonotype: The missing conserved phenylalanine or tryptophan at the end of this CDR3 makes a read error likely. No DNA is shown, since the ends of the CDR3 on it are uncertain; the CDR3 is the one TCRdb lists. The rearrangement links TRBV20-1 to TRBJ1-1; the D call TRBD1 from the table was never checked on the DNA. Per the germline V gene, CDR1 is DFQATT and CDR2 is SNEGSKA (reference sequence). The CDR3 is 9 residues long, ends included. CDR3 loop: CSADNRDVR.

This chain connects TRBV20-1 to TRBJ1-4, with a tentative D call TRBD1 (6 bases). Trimming shortened V by 0 bases and J by 8 bases, and 13 bases separated the two germline ends. This CDR3 contains 14 residues. Germline V CDR1 and CDR2: DFQATT, SNEGSKA (reference sequence). The CDR3 DNA follows: TGCAGTGCTAGAGAGGGGGGGGGCGGAGAAAAACTGTTTTTT. This translates into CSAREGGGGEKLFF.

The V call is TRBV6-5, the J call TRBJ1-1; TRBD1 aligns across 7 bases. With V trimmed by 0 bases and J by 6 bases, 4 bases remained unmatched. Germline V gene data show CDR1 as MNHEY and CDR2 as SVGAGI. This CDR3 contains 14 residues. CDR3: CASSYSSRGPEAFF. The CDR3 DNA reads TGTGCCAGCAGTTACTCGTCAAGGGGGCCTGAAGCTTTCTTT.

This clonotype was seen more than once but under ten times. The chain has TRBV9 and TRBJ1-6; D is ambiguous. The V end lost 3 bases, the J end lost 10 bases, and 17 bases lay between the germline ends. The CDR3 runs 15 residues. Germline CDR1 SGDLS, CDR2 YYNGEE. The CDR3 loop is CASSGARSATSPLHF. In DNA form, the CDR3 reads TGTGCCAGCAGCGGGGCCAGAAGCGCCACCTCACCCCTCCACTTT. The complete variable domain, with remaining parts taken from reference TRBV9 and TRBJ1-6, reads DSGVTQTPKHLITATGQRVTLRCSPRSGDLSVYWYQQSLDQGLQFLIQYYNGEERAKGNILERFSAQQFPDLHSELNLSSLELGDSALYFCASSGARSATSPLHFGNGTRLTVT.

There are many counts of this clonotype. The chain couples TRBV6-5 to TRBJ1-5, with D unclear. Germline V gives CDR1 MNHEY, CDR2 SVGAGI. The CDR3 has 14 amino acids. Trimming cost V 0 bases and J 2 bases, with 5 bases left between them. CDR3 DNA: TGTGCCAGCAGTTACTCTATGGGCAATCAGCCCCAGCATTTT. Translated: CASSYSMGNQPQHF.

The chain joins TRBV9 to TRBJ1-1; no reliable D call. Trimming removed 4 bases at V and 1 base at J, with 11 bases between. This CDR3 is 14 amino acids long. Germline CDR1 SGDLS, CDR2 YYNGEE. CDR3 loop: CASSPNVGNTEAFF. The CDR3 DNA reads as TGTGCCAGCAGCCCTAATGTCGGGAACACTGAAGCTTTCTTT.

This clonotype appeared a few times. This rearrangement joins TRBV6-2 or TRBV6-3 to TRBJ2-3, with TRBD1 matching over 7 bases. The trim removed 6 bases at V and 2 bases at J, leaving 8 bases unmatched. Germline loops: CDR1 MNHEY, CDR2 SVGEGT. There are 15 residues in the CDR3. CDR3 sequence: CASRFTGTVTDTQYF. The CDR3 nucleotides read TGTGCCAGCAGATTCACCGGGACAGTCACAGATACGCAGTATTTT.

This clonotype was seen many times. The chain couples TRBV11-2 to TRBJ1-2; no firm D call. There are 14 residues in the CDR3. V was clipped by 1 base and J by 4 bases, with 10 bases between them. Germline V gene data show CDR1 as SGHAT and CDR2 as FQNNGV. CDR3 in DNA: TGTGCCAGCAGCTTAGTGGACTTACCCTATGGCTACACCTTC. Protein: CASSLVDLPYGYTF. Variable domain in full (rest from reference TRBV11-2 and TRBJ1-2): EAGVAQSPRYKIIEKRQSVAFWCNPISGHATLYWYQQILGQGPKLLIQFQNNGVVDDSQLPKDRFSAERLKGVDSTLKIQPAKLEDSAVYLCASSLVDLPYGYTFGSGTRLTVV.